These 4 T cell receptor beta chains originate from one sample sequenced in a study of T cell clonality in common variable immunodeficiency. Study results and limitations: Fewer deletions and N-nucleotide insertions were reportedly seen in common variable immunodeficiency TCR beta sequences.

Their cognate antigens are unknown. Assay used: immunoSEQ multiplex PCR; TCRdb lists only in-frame clones, some missing. Sampling found 30,000 to 40,000 clones, none seen once. The sequenced material came from peripheral blood mononuclear cells. Receptors originate from a human donor with common variable immunodeficiency.

Ten or more counts support this clone. The CDR3 end is not reached by the read, which stops 3 residues before it; the germline J gene fills it in. The chain has TRBV6-2 or TRBV6-3 and TRBJ2-5; D is perhaps TRBD1 (5 bases). Trimming shortened V by 2 bases and J by 4 bases, and 14 bases separated the two germline ends. This CDR3 spans 15 amino acids. CDR1 and CDR2 (germline): MNHEY, SVGEGT. This CDR3 reads CASSYPRVVGETQYF. The CDR3 DNA, read in part, is TGTGCCAGCAGTTACCCCAGGGTTGTGGGAGAGACC.

This clone came up many times. The read terminates 3 residues before the CDR3 end, so the remaining end is supplied by the germline J gene. The chain joins TRBV18 to TRBJ2-4; 12 bases agree with TRBD1. The CDR3 has 19 residues. Germline CDR1 KGHSH, CDR2 LQKENI. The ends lost 4 bases at V and 1 base at J; junction bases unmatched: 11. CDR3 region: CASSQPGQGAMGAKNIQYF. The CDR3 DNA, read in part, is TGTGCCAGCTCACAACCGGGACAGGGGGCGATGGGGGCCAAAAACATT.

This clone was counted many times. The sequence runs out 3 residues before the end of the CDR3; the remainder is reconstructed from the germline J gene. The chain is built from TRBV30 and TRBJ1-6, with 7 bases lining up with TRBD1. Trimming removed 0 bases from V and 7 bases from J; junction bases left unmatched: 12. The CDR3 runs to 17 residues. Germline lookup yields CDR1 GTSNPN and CDR2 SVGIG (reference sequence). The sequenced part of the CDR3 DNA is TGTGCCTGGAGTGTACGAGGGGGCCACCTTGGGAATTCACCC. It specifies CAWSVRGGHLGNSP. The whole CDR3 protein is CAWSVRGGHLGNSPLHF.

Comment on this clone: The CDR3 is cut off 3 residues early in the read; its end comes from the germline J gene. The chain links TRBV6-2 or TRBV6-3 to TRBJ1-6, with D unresolved. V was cut by 3 bases and J by 8 bases, with 11 bases left in between. The CDR3 consists of 14 residues. CDR1 is MNHEY and CDR2 is SVGEGT in the germline V gene. The CDR3 bases that were read are TGTGCCAGCAGTTATTCCCAGGATCATTCACCC. Translation gives CASSYSQDHSP. Given in full, the CDR3 is CASSYSQDHSPLHF.